This note documents a single T cell receptor (beta chain) sequence. Its specificity is not known. PCR used 60 Vbeta primers and 13 Jbeta primers. Original processing notes: In a later analysis, roughly 11 million of tens of millions of unique beta chains occurred in at least two donors. TCRdb keeps only in-frame clones here, not all; method: immunoSEQ multiplex PCR. V, J and clone size are taken as reported in that table, and D and trimming were inferred from the DNA itself. The table lists some 130,000 clones, with around 1.5% in the top ten. The germline V gene has CDR1 MDHEN and CDR2 SYDVKM. The length of the CDR3 is 13 residues. V lost 5 bases to trimming and J lost 7 bases, with 11 bases between them. The data were obtained in a study of cytomegalovirus exposure and HLA in healthy donors. Study findings and constraints: The likely explanation for a cluster of highly shared sequence variants was sequencing artifact. Most of the TCR beta V segments (in an earlier analysis) were productive either about 90% or about 30% of the time. Common viral pathogens seemed to be connected with several of the most significant clusters, according to a later analysis.

The chain carries TRBV28 and TRBJ2-2; possible D gene TRBD1, 5 bases. Specimen: PBMCs. The TCR comes from a woman aged 40-49 years in good health and CMV-seronegative. This chain's CDR3 is CASSLLRGGELFF. Written as DNA, the CDR3 is TGTGCCAGCAGTCTACTTAGGGGCGGGGAGCTGTTTTTT.